A selection of T cell receptor beta chains follows, all from one sample in a study of shared clonotypes between healthy human individuals. Data came from immunoSEQ multiplex PCR; TCRdb stores just in-frame clones and leaves some out. The sample lists about 2.1 million clones; approximately 92% were seen once. The sample taken for sequencing was naive CD8+ T cells from PBMCs. The receptors stem from a man younger than 30 in good health. Some clones in this sample may be carry-over from other donors' samples. Each CDR3 is given with its conserved first and last residue. The order of the fields is CDR3 length, J gene, clone size, D gene, V gene, CDR3 DNA, CDR3 protein. A D gene is named only where the DNA matches it firmly. Clone size appears in some rows only: once, few, many, or a class for an expanded clone.

13,TRBJ2-7,NA,TRBD1,TRBV6-1,TGTGCCAGTAGGGACAGGGCCTCCTACGAGCAGTACTTC,CASRDRASYEQYF
16,TRBJ2-1,NA,NA,TRBV28,TGTGCCAGCAGTTCCCGACAGACTTCAAGTTTCAATGAGCAGTTCTTC,CASSSRQTSSFNEQFF
14,TRBJ2-5,NA,NA,TRBV11-2,TGTGCCAGCAGCTTAGGAGGCGGTCAAGAGACCCAGTACTTC,CASSLGGGQETQYF
15,TRBJ2-2,NA,NA,TRBV5-4,TGTGCCAGCAGTGGTGGCAGGGGGGTGGTCGGGGAGCTGTTTTTT,CASSGGRGVVGELFF
14,TRBJ2-7,NA,TRBD2,TRBV5-1,TGCGCCAGCGCCCCCAGCGGGATCTCCTACGAGCAGTACTTC,CASAPSGISYEQYF
12,TRBJ1-5,NA,TRBD1,TRBV13,TGTGCCAGCAGCTCTACAGGGGAGCCCCAGCATTTT,CASSSTGEPQHF
16,TRBJ1-1,NA,NA,TRBV5-1,TGCGCCAGCAGCTTGGCCGGACTTAAGGGGAGCGCTGAAGCTTTCTTT,CASSLAGLKGSAEAFF
15,TRBJ2-1,once,TRBD1,TRBV2,TGTGCCAGCAGGGGGTGGGGACAGGGCTACAATGAGCAGTTCTTC,CASRGWGQGYNEQFF
15,TRBJ1-2,NA,NA,TRBV13,TGTGCCAGCAGCTTAGCTGGACAGCTTAACTATGGCTACACCTTC,CASSLAGQLNYGYTF
12,TRBJ2-7,NA,NA,TRBV19,TGTGCCAGTAGCGACAGCACCTACGAGCAGTACTTC,CASSDSTYEQYF
17,TRBJ2-2,NA,TRBD2,TRBV4-1,TGCGCCAGCAGCCAAGAGGAGCTAGCGGCGAACACCGGGGAGCTGTTTTTT,CASSQEELAANTGELFF
15,TRBJ2-1,few,NA,TRBV6-5,TGTGCCAGCAGTTACTCGGGGAGCTCCTACAATGAGCAGTTCTTC,CASSYSGSSYNEQFF
17,TRBJ2-2,NA,TRBD2,TRBV9,TGTGCCAGCAGCTCAACTCTAGCGGGAGGTGACACCGGGGAGCTGTTTTTT,CASSSTLAGGDTGELFF
10,TRBJ1-3,NA,NA,TRBV19,TGTGCCAGTGGAGGAAACACCATATATTTT,CASGGNTIYF
14,TRBJ2-1,NA,TRBD2,TRBV7-9,TGTGCCAGCAGCTTAGGGGAAGCGGGGAATGAGCAGTTCTTC,CASSLGEAGNEQFF
13,TRBJ1-2,few,NA,TRBV5-1,TGCGCCAGCAGCTTATCAAAACCGTGGGGCTACACCTTC,CASSLSKPWGYTF
12,TRBJ2-1,once,NA,TRBV25-1,TGTGCCAGCGGGGACGAGGGGAATGAGCAGTTCTTC,CASGDEGNEQFF
13,TRBJ1-4,NA,NA,TRBV4-1,TGCGCCAGCAGCCGCCTTGGACTTGAAAAACTGTTTTTT,CASSRLGLEKLFF